The 6 T cell receptor beta chains in this list originate from one sample, sequenced in a study of T cell changes during pregnancy in multiple sclerosis. Method: immunoSEQ multiplex PCR; TCRdb's copy keeps in-frame clones and lacks some. The table lists over 100,000 clones, 92% of them singletons. Specimen: peripheral blood, collected in the third trimester of pregnancy. The receptors originated from a female donor with multiple sclerosis, enrolled in a pregnancy study.

V usage is TRBV7-2 and J usage is TRBJ1-3; D not certain. V gave up 0 bases and J gave up 0 bases, with 6 bases separating them. The CDR3 is made up of 15 amino acids. Per germline, CDR1 SGHTA and CDR2 FQGNSA. The CDR3: CASSLAASSGNTIYF. In DNA, the CDR3 is TGTGCCAGCAGCTTAGCGGCAAGCTCTGGAAACACCATATATTTT.

The V call is TRBV2, the J call TRBJ1-5; D is possibly TRBD1 (6 bases). Trimming cost V 3 bases and J 7 bases, with 7 bases left between them. This CDR3 region has 12 residues. Germline V lookup: CDR1 SNHLY, CDR2 FYNNEI. The chain's CDR3 is CASSDRGQPQHF. As DNA, the CDR3 is TGTGCCAGCAGTGACAGGGGCCAGCCCCAGCATTTT.

Only one count was recorded for this clone. The CDR3: CASSPRRGATEAFF. CDR3 DNA: TGTGCCAGCAGCCCCCGTCGGGGGGCCACTGAAGCTTTCTTT. The rearrangement links TRBV5-4 to TRBJ1-1; perhaps TRBD1 as D (6 bases). This CDR3 comprises 14 residues. Trimming removed 4 bases from V and 4 bases from J, with 14 bases in between. Germline V gives CDR1 SGHNT, CDR2 YYREEE (reference sequence).

J is TRBJ1-2 and V is TRBV10-3, with a possible D match to TRBD1 (5 bases). The CDR3 totals 13 residues. The ends were cut back, 8 bases at V and 1 base at J, with 11 bases in the middle. The germline V gene encodes CDR1 ENHRY and CDR2 SYGVKD. The CDR3 region is CAIWIQGNYGYTF. CDR3 bases: TGTGCCATCTGGATCCAGGGTAACTATGGCTACACCTTC.

The chain joins TRBV5-1 to TRBJ2-6, with a weak D call TRBD1 (7 bases). Germline loops: CDR1 SGHRS, CDR2 YFSETQ. CDR3 size: 20 residues. Trimming stripped 5 bases from V and 0 bases from J, with 24 bases between. The CDR3 sequence: CASSAQGGYGTPSGANVLTF. The CDR3 DNA follows: TGCGCCAGCAGTGCTCAGGGGGGCTATGGTACGCCCTCTGGGGCCAACGTCCTGACTTTC. Full variable domain (outside the CDR3, taken from reference TRBV5-1 and TRBJ2-6): KAGVTQTPRYLIKTRGQQVTLSCSPISGHRSVSWYQQTPGQGLQFLFEYFSETQRNKGNFPGRFSGRQFSNSRSEMNVSTLELGDSALYLCASSAQGGYGTPSGANVLTFGAGSRLTVL.

The chain uses TRBV2 and TRBJ2-7, with 9 bases matching TRBD1. V gave up 7 bases and J gave up 2 bases; unmatched junction bases: 15. CDR3 length equals 17 residues. Germline loops: CDR1 SNHLY, CDR2 FYNNEI. The CDR3 reads CASIGQGNRMTTYEQYF. The DNA for the CDR3 is TGTGCCAGCATTGGACAGGGGAACCGCATGACCACCTACGAGCAGTACTTC.